A selection of T cell receptor beta chains follows, all from one sample in a study of CXCR3-negative and CXCR3-positive naive CD8 T cells. After re-calling the 5' RACE reads, TCRdb lists one entry per CDR3 protein, DNA absent. This listing includes a few thousand distinct CDR3 sequences. The sequenced material came from naive CXCR3- CD8+ T cells from blood. All receptors derive from a human donor in good health. Some clones in this sample may be carry-over from other donors' samples. Each CDR3 is given with its conserved first and last residue. Each record gives: clone size, CDR3 length, V gene, J gene, CDR3 protein. Clone sizes are given selectively: once, few, many, or a class where the clone is expanded.

>medium-sized|16|TRBV7-9|TRBJ1-1
CASSPPAGGVNTEAFF
>medium-sized|11|TRBV7-9|TRBJ2-7
CASGDSYEQYF
>.|11|TRBV5-1|TRBJ2-7
CARDRDYEQYF
>medium-sized|13|TRBV2|TRBJ2-7
CASSVAGAYEQYF
>.|12|TRBV20-1|TRBJ2-1
CSATQGAGEQFF
>.|15|TRBV29-1|TRBJ2-1
CSAGTSSSSYNEQFF
>.|14|TRBV7-2|TRBJ2-7
CASSPWDSSYEQYF
>.|15|TRBV2|TRBJ2-2
CASTDPTTGTGELFF
>.|15|TRBV2|TRBJ2-4
CASTLDTLSGNIQYF
>.|17|TRBV2|TRBJ2-1
CASRATGGGNPGNEQFF
>.|13|TRBV10-3|TRBJ2-5
CAISLDQAETQYF
>medium-sized|15|TRBV6-5|TRBJ1-1
CASGKMQGKGTEAFF
>.|14|TRBV5-1|TRBJ2-7
CASSFGQYTYEQYF
>medium-sized|13|TRBV10-3|TRBJ1-5
CAIGGNRNQPQHF
>.|14|TRBV20-1|TRBJ2-7
CSARVMGGRYEQYF
>.|16|TRBV28|TRBJ2-3
CASSYPSSGVWDTQYF
>medium-sized|17|TRBV20-1|TRBJ2-1
CSARGLREGRNPNEQFF
>medium-sized|16|TRBV6-5|TRBJ2-2
CASSYYLGTNTGELFF
>.|15|TRBV9|TRBJ2-1
CASSVVSGGNNEQFF
>.|15|TRBV29-1|TRBJ2-7
CSADREAGDSYEQYF
>medium-sized|12|TRBV29-1|TRBJ2-2
CSALGSTGELFF
>.|13|TRBV19|TRBJ2-7
CASSITDAYEQYF
>medium-sized|19|TRBV29-1|TRBJ2-3
CSVPHLRLAETSSTDTQYF
>medium-sized|17|TRBV27|TRBJ2-6
CASSLSRIGRGANVLTF
>.|14|TRBV24-1|TRBJ1-5
CATGDRQAIEGQHF
>medium-sized|16|TRBV7-9|TRBJ2-7
CASSSGSTGDPYEQYF
>.|14|TRBV27|TRBJ1-1
CASSRPGMNTEAFF
>.|15|TRBV7-2|TRBJ2-5
CASSLTSGRLETQYF
>medium-sized|15|TRBV20-1|TRBJ2-7
CSARDGTSGGYEQYF
>medium-sized|14|TRBV29-1|TRBJ2-4
CSVETGRGKNIQYF
>.|14|TRBV5-1|TRBJ2-7
CASSRGQQLYEQYF
>.|16|TRBV29-1|TRBJ2-1
CSVTGGGGGSYNEQFF
>.|13|TRBV6-5|TRBJ1-2
CASSTDRVNGYTF
>.|14|TRBV4-2|TRBJ1-2
CASSQGPTNYGYTF
>medium-sized|15|TRBV7-9|TRBJ2-1
CASSDGQGINNEQFF
>.|19|TRBV28|TRBJ2-3
CASSSDGTSGGPGPDTQYF
>medium-sized|13|TRBV7-2|TRBJ2-7
CASSLTPGYEQYF
>.|14|TRBV2|TRBJ2-3
CASSGTGVEDTQYF
>.|16|TRBV7-8|TRBJ2-3
CASSPIEAGRTDTQYF